This T cell receptor beta chain is from a study of cytomegalovirus exposure and HLA in healthy donors. The study's findings and limits: There were around 160 TCR beta chains listed as cytomegalovirus-associated. Presence/absence analyses supposed approximately even sequencing depth among donors.

Vbeta (60) and Jbeta (13) primers were used in the PCR. Data came from immunoSEQ multiplex PCR; TCRdb stores just in-frame clones and leaves some out. This sample has around 110,000 clones; roughly 73% occur once, and the top ten carry more than 0.7%. This clone was picked up a small number of times. The antigen is unknown. This clonotype was sampled from a woman in her 30s in good health and CMV-seronegative. The sample comprised PBMCs.

The CDR3 protein is CASSPLGQRSSYEQYF. CDR3 sequence (DNA): TGCGCCAGCAGCCCCCTCGGGCAGCGGAGCTCCTACGAGCAGTACTTC. The V and J genes are TRBV5-1 and TRBJ2-7; possibly TRBD2 for D (5 bases). From germline, CDR1 is SGHRS and CDR2 YFSETQ. This CDR3 comprises 16 residues. V was clipped by 4 bases and J by 0 bases, with 17 bases between them. Supplemented by reference TRBV5-1 and TRBJ2-7, the full variable domain reads KAGVTQTPRYLIKTRGQQVTLSCSPISGHRSVSWYQQTPGQGLQFLFEYFSETQRNKGNFPGRFSGRQFSNSRSEMNVSTLELGDSALYLCASSPLGQRSSYEQYFGPGTRLTVT.